This TCR beta chain emerged from a study of blood T cell repertoires in COVID-19. Study at large: Italy, Spain and the United States were the sources of the convalescent and acute COVID-19 samples.

Generated by immunoSEQ multiplex PCR, the TCRdb table keeps only in-frame clones and is missing some. The data hold around 68,000 clones, with roughly nine tenths observed a single time. This clone appeared a few times. Germline loops: CDR1 SGHRS, CDR2 YFSETQ. The CDR3 sequence is 13 residues long. With V trimmed by 7 bases and J by 2 bases, 5 bases remained unmatched. The sequenced sample was peripheral blood. The sequence came from a man aged 50 to 59 with active COVID-19. V gene TRBV5-1 combines with J gene TRBJ1-1, with TRBD1 matching 7 bases. CDR3 nucleotide sequence: TGCGCCAGCGGTAGACAGGGAAACACTGAAGCTTTCTTT. Amino acid sequence: CASGRQGNTEAFF.